This T cell receptor (beta chain) was captured by sequencing in a study of post-analysis software for immune sequencing data. As to this clonotype: Its antigen is as yet unknown.

Germline CDR1 and CDR2: SGHNT and YYREEE (reference sequence). With 3 bases clipped from V and 4 bases from J, the junction kept 12 bases outside the gene matches. CDR3 length equals 17 residues. Study-level points and caveats: Significantly lower normalized Chao1 diversity was seen in multiple sclerosis patients than in controls. In patients, TRBV5-6, TRBV5-1 and TRBV20-1 belonged to 4 or 5 TRBV segments found more frequently than in controls.

Researchers reported that TCR beta cDNA libraries carried unique molecular identifiers. Each CDR3 protein gets one entry after TCRdb re-called the PCR reads with MiXCR. The repertoire includes hundreds of thousands of distinct CDR3 sequences, roughly three fifths of them detected once, and about 10% sits in the top ten. The V and J genes are TRBV5-4 and TRBJ2-1; TRBD1 aligns across 8 bases. Input material: blood. The receptor comes from a girl aged 2-9 years with multiple sclerosis. The CDR3 protein is CASSWGRGRGQYNEQFF. The CDR3 DNA reads TGTGCCAGCAGCTGGGGTCGGGGCAGGGGGCAATACAATGAGCAGTTCTTC. The full variable domain, its missing parts supplied by reference TRBV5-4 and TRBJ2-1, is ETGVTQSPTHLIKTRGQQVTLRCSSQSGHNTVSWYQQALGQGPQFIFQYYREEENGRGNFPPRFSGLQFPNYSSELNVNALELDDSALYLCASSWGRGRGQYNEQFFGPGTRLTVL.